Sequencing of this T cell receptor beta chain was carried out in a study of cytomegalovirus exposure and HLA in healthy donors. Regarding the study as a whole: From TCR beta sequences, most subjects' HLA-A and HLA-B alleles were reportedly predicted accurately. Prior analysis indicated that the majority of TCR beta V segments exhibited productivity approximately 87% or approximately 30% of the time.

CDR1 is GTSNPN and CDR2 is SVGIG in the germline V gene (reference sequence). The CDR3 has 13 amino acids. This clone was recorded a few times. Its antigen is as yet unknown. Its ends do not fully match the called genes, so a read error is possible. The PCR employed 60 Vbeta primers together with 13 Jbeta primers. The table came from immunoSEQ multiplex PCR; TCRdb's copy has only in-frame clones and leaves some out. The data hold about 110,000 clones, with about 81% observed a single time. Source material: PBMCs. The rearrangement joins TRBV30 to TRBJ1-5; no firm D call. This sequence originates from a male donor in good health and CMV-seropositive. CDR3 protein: CAWSDGSNQPQNF. The CDR3 nucleotides are TGTGCCTGGTCGGACGGGAGCAATCAGCCCCAGAATTTT. The whole variable domain, filled in from reference TRBV30 and TRBJ1-5, reads SQTIHQWPATLVQPVGSPLSLECTVEGTSNPNLYWYRQAAGRGLQLLFYSVGIGQISSEVPQNLSASRPQDRQFILSSKKLLLSDSGFYLCAWSDGSNQPQNFGDGTRLSIL.